Included here is one TCR beta chain sequence, with context. Its antigen has not been determined. Base qualities are not recorded, but no much larger clone differs from it by a single base. The record originates from a study of patients and donors after allogeneic stem cell transplantation (TCRdb year 2020). From the cysteine up to the phenylalanine, the CDR3 has a length of 16 residues. Only CDR3 DNA is held: 48 bases, read in frame from base 1. Deletion took 5 bases off V and 2 bases off J, with a span of 16 bases between the germline ends. The germline V gene sets CDR1 to SGHTA and CDR2 to FQGNSA. Libraries were made using RT-PCR. Sequencer: NextSeq 550. The public sequencing data were trimmed at Q25 with fastp and processed into clonotypes with MiXCR by TCRdb, which kept only in-frame beta chains. A single entry per CDR3 protein holds the most common genes and DNA from its merged rows. Here the sample has about a million distinct CDR3 sequences; approximately 18% occur a single time. Roughly 6% of the sample comes from the top ten.

The TCR was taken from a human donor who was either an allogeneic HSCT recipient or a stem cell or donor lymphocyte infusion donor (not recorded which). It is not recorded whose cells these are; they may come from a transplant donor. The chain links TRBV7-2 with TRBJ2-1; TRBD1 is possibly the D segment (6 matching bases). Sequenced sample: blood, either unsorted or a sorted T cell fraction (not recorded which). The DNA sequence reads TGTGCCAGCAGCCCTCTAGAGGGGGAGACCTACAATGAGCAGTTCTTC. Translated, it gives CASSPLEGETYNEQFF.